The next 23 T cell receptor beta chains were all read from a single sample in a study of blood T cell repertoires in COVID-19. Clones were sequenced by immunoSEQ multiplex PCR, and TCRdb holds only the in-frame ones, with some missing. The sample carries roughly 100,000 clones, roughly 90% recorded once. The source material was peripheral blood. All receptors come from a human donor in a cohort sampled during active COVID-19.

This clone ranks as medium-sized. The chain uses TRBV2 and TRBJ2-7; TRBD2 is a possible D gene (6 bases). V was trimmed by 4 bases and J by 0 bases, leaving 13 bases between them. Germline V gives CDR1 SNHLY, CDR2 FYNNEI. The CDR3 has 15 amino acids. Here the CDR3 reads CASSVGRDLSYEQYF. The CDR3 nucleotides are TGTGCCAGCAGTGTTGGGCGGGACCTCTCCTACGAGCAGTACTTC.

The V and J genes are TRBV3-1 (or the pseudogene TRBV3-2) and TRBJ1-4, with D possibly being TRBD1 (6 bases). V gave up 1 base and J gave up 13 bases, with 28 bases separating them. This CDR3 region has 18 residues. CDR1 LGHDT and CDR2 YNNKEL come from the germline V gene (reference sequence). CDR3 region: CASSQALLIAGTLWGLFF. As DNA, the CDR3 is TGTGCCAGCAGCCAAGCACTTTTAATCGCCGGGACACTATGGGGACTGTTTTTT.

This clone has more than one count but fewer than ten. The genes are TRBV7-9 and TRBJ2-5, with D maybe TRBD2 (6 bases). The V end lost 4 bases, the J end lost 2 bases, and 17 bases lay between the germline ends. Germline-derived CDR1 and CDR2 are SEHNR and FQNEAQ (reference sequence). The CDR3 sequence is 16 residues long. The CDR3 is CASSSDGTALQETQYF. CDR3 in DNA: TGTGCCAGCAGCTCCGACGGGACTGCACTGCAAGAGACCCAGTACTTC.

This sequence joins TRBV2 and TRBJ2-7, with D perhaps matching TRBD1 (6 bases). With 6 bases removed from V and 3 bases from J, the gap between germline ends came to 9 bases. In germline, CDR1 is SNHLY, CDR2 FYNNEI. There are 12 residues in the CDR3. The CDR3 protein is CASSRTDYEQYF. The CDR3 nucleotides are TGTGCCAGCAGCCGGACAGACTACGAGCAGTACTTC.

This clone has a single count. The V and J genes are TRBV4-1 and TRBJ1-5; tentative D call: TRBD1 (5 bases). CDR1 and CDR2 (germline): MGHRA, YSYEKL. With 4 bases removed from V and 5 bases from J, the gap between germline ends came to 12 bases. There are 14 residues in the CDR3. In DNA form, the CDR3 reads TGCGCCAGCAGCCGGACGGGGGAGTATCAGCCCCAGCATTTT. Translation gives CASSRTGEYQPQHF.

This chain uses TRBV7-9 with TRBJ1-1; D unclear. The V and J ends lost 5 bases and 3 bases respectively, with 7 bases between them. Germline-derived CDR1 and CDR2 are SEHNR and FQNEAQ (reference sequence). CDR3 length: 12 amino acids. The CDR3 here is CASSARDTEAFF. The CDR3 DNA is TGTGCCAGCAGCGCTCGGGACACTGAAGCTTTCTTT. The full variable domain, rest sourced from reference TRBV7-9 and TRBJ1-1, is DTGVSQNPRHKITKRGQNVTFRCDPISEHNRLYWYRQTLGQGPEFLTYFQNEAQLEKSRLLSDRFSAERPKGSFSTLEIQRTEQGDSAMYLCASSARDTEAFFGQGTRLTVV.

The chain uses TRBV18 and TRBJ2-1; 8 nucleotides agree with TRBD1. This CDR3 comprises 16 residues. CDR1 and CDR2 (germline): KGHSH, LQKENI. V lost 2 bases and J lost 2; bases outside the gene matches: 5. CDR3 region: CASSPELDRAYNEQFF. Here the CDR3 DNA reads TGTGCCAGCTCACCAGAACTGGACAGGGCCTACAATGAGCAGTTCTTC. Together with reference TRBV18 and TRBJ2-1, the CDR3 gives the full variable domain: NAGVMQNPRHLVRRRGQEARLRCSPMKGHSHVYWYRQLPEEGLKFMVYLQKENIIDESGMPKERFSAEFPKEGPSILRIQQVVRGDSAAYFCASSPELDRAYNEQFFGPGTRLTVL.

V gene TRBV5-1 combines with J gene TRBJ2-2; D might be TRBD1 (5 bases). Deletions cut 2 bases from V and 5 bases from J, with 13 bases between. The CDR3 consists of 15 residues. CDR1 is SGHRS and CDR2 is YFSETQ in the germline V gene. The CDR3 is CASSFAQGATGELFF. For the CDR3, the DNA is TGCGCCAGCAGCTTTGCGCAGGGTGCTACCGGGGAGCTGTTTTTT.

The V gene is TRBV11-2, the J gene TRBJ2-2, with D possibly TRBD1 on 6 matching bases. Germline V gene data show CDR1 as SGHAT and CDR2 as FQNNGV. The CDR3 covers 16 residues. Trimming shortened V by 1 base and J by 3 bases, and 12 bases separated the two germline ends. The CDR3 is CASSLAARQDTGELFF. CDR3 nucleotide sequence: TGTGCCAGCAGCTTAGCTGCGCGACAGGACACCGGGGAGCTGTTTTTT.

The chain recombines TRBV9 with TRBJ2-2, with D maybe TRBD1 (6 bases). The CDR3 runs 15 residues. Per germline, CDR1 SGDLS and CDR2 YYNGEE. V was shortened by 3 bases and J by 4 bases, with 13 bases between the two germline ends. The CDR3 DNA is TGTGCCAGCAGCGCTGGGTGGGGGCCCACCGGGGAGCTGTTTTTT. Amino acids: CASSAGWGPTGELFF. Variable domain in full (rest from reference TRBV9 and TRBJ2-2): DSGVTQTPKHLITATGQRVTLRCSPRSGDLSVYWYQQSLDQGLQFLIQYYNGEERAKGNILERFSAQQFPDLHSELNLSSLELGDSALYFCASSAGWGPTGELFFGEGSRLTVL.

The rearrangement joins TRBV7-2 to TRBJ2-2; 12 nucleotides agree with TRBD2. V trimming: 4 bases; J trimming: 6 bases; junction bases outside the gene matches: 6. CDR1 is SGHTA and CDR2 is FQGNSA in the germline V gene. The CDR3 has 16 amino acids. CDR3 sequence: CASSSTSGSFSGELFF. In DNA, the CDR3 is TGTGCCAGCAGCTCGACTAGCGGGAGCTTCTCCGGGGAGCTGTTTTTT.

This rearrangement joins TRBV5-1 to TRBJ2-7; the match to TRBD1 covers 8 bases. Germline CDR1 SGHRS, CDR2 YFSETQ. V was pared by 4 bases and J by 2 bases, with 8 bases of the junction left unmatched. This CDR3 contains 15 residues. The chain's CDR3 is CASSPGTGQTYEQYF. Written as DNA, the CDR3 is TGCGCCAGCAGCCCCGGGACAGGCCAGACCTACGAGCAGTACTTC. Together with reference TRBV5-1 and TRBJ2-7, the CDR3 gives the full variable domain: KAGVTQTPRYLIKTRGQQVTLSCSPISGHRSVSWYQQTPGQGLQFLFEYFSETQRNKGNFPGRFSGRQFSNSRSEMNVSTLELGDSALYLCASSPGTGQTYEQYFGPGTRLTVT.

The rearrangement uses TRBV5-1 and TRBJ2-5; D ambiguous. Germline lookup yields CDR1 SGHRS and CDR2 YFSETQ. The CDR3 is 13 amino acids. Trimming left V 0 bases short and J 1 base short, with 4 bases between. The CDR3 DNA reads TGCGCCAGCAGCTTGGCGGTCCAAGAGACCCAGTACTTC. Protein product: CASSLAVQETQYF.

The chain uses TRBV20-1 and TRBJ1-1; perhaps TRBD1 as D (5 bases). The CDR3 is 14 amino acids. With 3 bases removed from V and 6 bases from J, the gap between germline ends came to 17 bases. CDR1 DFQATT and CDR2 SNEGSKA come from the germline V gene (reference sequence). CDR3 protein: CSASQAGYNSEAFF. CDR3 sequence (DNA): TGCAGTGCTAGTCAGGCAGGGTATAATTCTGAAGCTTTCTTT.

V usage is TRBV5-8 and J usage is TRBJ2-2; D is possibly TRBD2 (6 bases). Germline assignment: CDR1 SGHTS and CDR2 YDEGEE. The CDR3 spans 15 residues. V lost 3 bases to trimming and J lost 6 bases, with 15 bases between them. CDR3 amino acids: CASSSTRRWAGELFF. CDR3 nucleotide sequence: TGTGCCAGCAGCTCGACTAGAAGGTGGGCCGGGGAGCTGTTTTTT.

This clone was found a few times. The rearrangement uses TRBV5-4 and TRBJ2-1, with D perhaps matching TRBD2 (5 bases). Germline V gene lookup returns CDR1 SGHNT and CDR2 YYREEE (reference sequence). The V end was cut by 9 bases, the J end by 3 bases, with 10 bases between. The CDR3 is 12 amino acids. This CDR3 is CATERNYNEQFF. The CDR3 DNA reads TGTGCCACCGAGCGGAACTACAATGAGCAGTTCTTC. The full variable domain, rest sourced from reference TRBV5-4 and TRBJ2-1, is ETGVTQSPTHLIKTRGQQVTLRCSSQSGHNTVSWYQQALGQGPQFIFQYYREEENGRGNFPPRFSGLQFPNYSSELNVNALELDDSALYLCATERNYNEQFFGPGTRLTVL.

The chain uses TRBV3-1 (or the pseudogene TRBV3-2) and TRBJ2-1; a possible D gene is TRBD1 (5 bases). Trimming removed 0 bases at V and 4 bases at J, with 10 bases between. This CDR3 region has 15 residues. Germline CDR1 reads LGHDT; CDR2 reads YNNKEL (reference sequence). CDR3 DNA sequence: TGTGCCAGCAGCCAAGACAGGGAAGGGTACAATGAGCAGTTCTTC. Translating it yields CASSQDREGYNEQFF.

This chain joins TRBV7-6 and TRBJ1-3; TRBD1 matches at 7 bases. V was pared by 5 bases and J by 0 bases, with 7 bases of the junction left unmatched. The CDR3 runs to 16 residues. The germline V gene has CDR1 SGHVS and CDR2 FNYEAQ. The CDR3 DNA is TGTGCCAGCAGCCCACACCGGGACAGCTCTGGAAACACCATATATTTT. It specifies CASSPHRDSSGNTIYF. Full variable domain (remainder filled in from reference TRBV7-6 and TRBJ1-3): GAGVSQSPRYKVTKRGQDVALRCDPISGHVSLYWYRQALGQGPEFLTYFNYEAQQDKSGLPNDRFSAERPEGSISTLTIQRTEQRDSAMYRCASSPHRDSSGNTIYFGEGSWLTVV.

This CDR3 reads CASSQDSSEDRYTF. CDR3 coding DNA: TGTGCCAGCAGCCAAGATAGCTCCGAAGATCGCTACACCTTC. J is TRBJ1-2 and V is TRBV4-2; D not certain. CDR3 length equals 14 residues. The germline CDR1 and CDR2 sequences are LGHNA and YNFKEQ. With 0 bases removed from V and 9 bases from J, the gap between germline ends came to 14 bases.

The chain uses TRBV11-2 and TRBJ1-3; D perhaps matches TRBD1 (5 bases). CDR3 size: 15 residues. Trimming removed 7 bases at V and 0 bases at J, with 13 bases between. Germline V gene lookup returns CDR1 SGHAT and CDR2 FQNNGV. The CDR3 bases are TGTGCCAGCATCCACGACAGTCACTCTGGAAACACCATATATTTT. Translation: CASIHDSHSGNTIYF.

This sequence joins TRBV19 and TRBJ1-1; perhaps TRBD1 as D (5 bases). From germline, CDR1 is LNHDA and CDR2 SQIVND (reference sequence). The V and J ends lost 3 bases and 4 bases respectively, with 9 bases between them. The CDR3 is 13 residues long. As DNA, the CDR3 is TGTGCCAGTAGTATCAGGGTGAGCACTGAAGCTTTCTTT. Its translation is CASSIRVSTEAFF.

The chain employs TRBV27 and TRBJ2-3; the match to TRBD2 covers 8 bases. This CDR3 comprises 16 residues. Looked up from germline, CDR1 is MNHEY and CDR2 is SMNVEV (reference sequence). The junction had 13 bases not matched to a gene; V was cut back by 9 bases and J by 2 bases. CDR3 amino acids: CARKETSGGSTDTQYF. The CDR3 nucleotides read TGTGCCAGAAAGGAAACTAGCGGAGGGTCCACAGATACGCAGTATTTT.

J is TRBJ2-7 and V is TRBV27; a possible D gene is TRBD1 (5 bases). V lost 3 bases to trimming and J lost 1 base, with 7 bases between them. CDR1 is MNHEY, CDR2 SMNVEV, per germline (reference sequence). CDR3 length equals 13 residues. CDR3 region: CASSLTVSYEQYF. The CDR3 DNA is TGTGCCAGCAGTTTGACAGTTTCCTACGAGCAGTACTTC.